Below, 21 T cell receptor beta chains from the same sample are listed, as sequenced in a study of PD-1 blockade in classical Hodgkin lymphoma. Repertoires were generated with immunoSEQ multiplex PCR, while TCRdb's copy carries only in-frame clones and drops some. The table has roughly 68,000 clones, over 90% seen once. The time point was: newly diagnosed, previously untreated cHL patient sample. The sequencing sample was made of peripheral blood mononuclear cells (PBMCs). These TCRs come from a human donor with classical Hodgkin lymphoma.

V gene TRBV7-2 combines with J gene TRBJ2-7; 7 bases line up with TRBD2. This CDR3 is 15 amino acids long. Germline assignment: CDR1 SGHTA and CDR2 FQGNSA. J was trimmed by 2 bases and V by 0 bases; bases with no gene match: 4. DNA of the CDR3: TGTGCCAGCAGCTTAGCGCGGGAGACTACCTACGAGCAGTACTTC. Translated, it gives CASSLARETTYEQYF. The full variable domain, in which reference TRBV7-2 and TRBJ2-7 provide the parts outside the CDR3, is GAGVSQSPSNKVTEKGKDVELRCDPISGHTALYWYRQSLGQGLEFLIYFQGNSAPDKSGLPSDRFSAERTGGSVSTLTIQRTQQEDSAVYLCASSLARETTYEQYFGPGTRLTVT.

V gene TRBV5-3 combines with J gene TRBJ2-7, with D unresolved. TRBV5-3 is an ORF; its function is uncertain. V dropped 4 bases and J dropped 3 bases, with 29 bases sitting between them. The CDR3 length is 19 residues. CDR3 DNA: TGTGCCAGAAGCCTCCATCCGGTGGTTTCGCTCCCCCCTAGCTACGAGCAGTACTTC. Protein product: CARSLHPVVSLPPSYEQYF.

The chain links TRBV5-1 to TRBJ2-3, with 13 bases identical to TRBD2. With 8 bases clipped from V and 4 bases from J, the junction kept 16 bases outside the gene matches. Germline CDR1 and CDR2: SGHRS and YFSETQ. The CDR3 contains 18 residues. The CDR3 DNA is TGCGCCAGTGGAAATCCGGGACTAGCGGGGCCTAGCGCAGATACGCAGTATTTT. This sequence encodes CASGNPGLAGPSADTQYF.

J is TRBJ2-1 and V is TRBV11-2; D is unresolved. Per germline, CDR1 SGHAT and CDR2 FQNNGV. The CDR3 spans 15 residues. The V end lost 1 base, the J end lost 4 bases, and 11 bases lay between the germline ends. The CDR3 loop is CASSLVEIFYNEQFF. CDR3 coding DNA: TGTGCCAGCAGCTTAGTCGAGATCTTTTACAATGAGCAGTTCTTC.

V gene TRBV19 combines with J gene TRBJ1-5; the D is unclear. CDR3 length equals 14 residues. Germline loops: CDR1 LNHDA, CDR2 SQIVND (reference sequence). V gave up 3 bases and J gave up 0 bases, with 6 bases separating them. The CDR3 reads CASSMSSSNQPQHF. DNA for the CDR3: TGTGCCAGTAGTATGTCCTCTAGCAATCAGCCCCAGCATTTT.

CDR3 region: CAISGGRGAPNYGYTF. CDR3 sequence (DNA): TGTGCCATCAGTGGGGGTAGGGGGGCCCCTAACTATGGCTACACCTTC. The J gene is TRBJ1-2, the V gene TRBV10-3; D may be TRBD1 (6 bases). This CDR3 spans 16 amino acids. CDR1 and CDR2 (germline): ENHRY, SYGVKD. V lost 4 bases and J lost 0, with 15 bases in between.

The V call is TRBV6-5, the J call TRBJ1-4; possible D gene TRBD1, 5 bases. CDR1 MNHEY and CDR2 SVGAGI come from the germline V gene. Trimming shortened V by 4 bases and J by 7 bases, and 16 bases separated the two germline ends. CDR3 length equals 15 residues. The chain's CDR3 is CASSFQSRRGEKLFF. The CDR3 DNA reads as TGTGCCAGCAGTTTCCAGTCCCGGAGGGGTGAAAAACTGTTTTTT.

V is TRBV5-5 and J is TRBJ1-2; D gene uncertain. The CDR3 is 14 residues long. Germline CDR1 reads SGHKS; CDR2 reads YYEKEE (reference sequence). V gave up 0 bases and J gave up 0 bases, with 6 bases separating them. CDR3 sequence: CASSLVAANYGYTF. CDR3 nucleotide sequence: TGTGCCAGCAGCTTGGTGGCAGCTAACTATGGCTACACCTTC.

Note on this clone: Additional DNA sequences in this sample encode the identical CDR3. CDR3 loop: CASSLGTYNEQFF. DNA for the CDR3: TGCGCCAGCAGCTTGGGTACCTACAATGAGCAGTTCTTC. The chain carries TRBV5-1 and TRBJ2-1; D is unclear. Germline-derived CDR1 and CDR2 are SGHRS and YFSETQ. The germline V and J ends were trimmed by 0 bases and 2 bases, with 3 bases remaining between them. The length of the CDR3 is 13 residues.

This chain connects TRBV6-5 to TRBJ1-2, with D possibly matching TRBD1 (5 bases). Germline V lookup: CDR1 MNHEY, CDR2 SVGAGI. This CDR3 contains 15 residues. Trimming removed 7 bases at V and 1 base at J, with 16 bases between. This chain's CDR3 is CASKGSEGLNYGYTF. CDR3 coding DNA: TGTGCCAGCAAGGGGAGCGAGGGACTTAACTATGGCTACACCTTC.

The V and J genes are TRBV15 and TRBJ2-7, with 14 bases that match TRBD2. Trimming took 3 bases from V and 0 from J; bases not matched to a gene: 16. CDR1 and CDR2 from the germline V gene are LNHNV and YYDKDF (reference sequence). The CDR3 totals 21 residues. The CDR3 sequence is CATSSLPGLAGVGGSSYEQYF. In nucleotides, the CDR3 is TGTGCCACCAGCAGCCTCCCGGGACTAGCGGGAGTAGGAGGGAGCTCCTACGAGCAGTACTTC. Looking up the rest from reference TRBV15 and TRBJ2-7 gives the full variable domain: DAMVIQNPRYQVTQFGKPVTLSCSQTLNHNVMYWYQQKSSQAPKLLFHYYDKDFNNEADTPDNFQSRRPNTSFCFLDIRSPGLGDTAMYLCATSSLPGLAGVGGSSYEQYFGPGTRLTVT.

The chain has TRBV5-1 and TRBJ2-1; the match to TRBD2 covers 11 bases. Germline trimming cut 2 bases from V and 7 bases from J; bases unmatched to any gene: 8. CDR1 SGHRS and CDR2 YFSETQ come from the germline V gene. This CDR3 is built from 16 residues. DNA for the CDR3: TGCGCCAGCAGCTTTATAATAGCGGGGGGGTATAATGAGCAGTTCTTC. Its translation: CASSFIIAGGYNEQFF.

The chain carries TRBV6-5 and TRBJ2-5; D is unresolved. V lost 2 bases and J 3 bases, leaving 7 bases between the germline ends. Germline V gene lookup returns CDR1 MNHEY and CDR2 SVGAGI. CDR3 length: 13 amino acids. CDR3 sequence reads: CASSYRTEETQYF. The CDR3 DNA reads TGTGCCAGCAGTTACAGGACGGAAGAGACCCAGTACTTC.

In its sample, this clone was seen once. This same CDR3 is encoded by further DNA sequences in the sample. This chain uses TRBV19 with TRBJ2-2; TRBD2 agrees at 14 bases. Trimming cost V 4 bases and J 6 bases; bases outside gene matches: 4. The CDR3 covers 16 residues. CDR1 and CDR2 (germline): LNHDA, SQIVND (reference sequence). CDR3 in DNA: TGTGCCAGTAGTACCAGACTAGCGGGAGGGCCCGGGGAGCTGTTTTTT. Translating it yields CASSTRLAGGPGELFF.

This sequence joins TRBV28 and TRBJ1-5; 7 nucleotides align to TRBD1. Germline V lookup: CDR1 MDHEN, CDR2 SYDVKM. Germline trimming cut 5 bases from V and 5 bases from J; bases unmatched to any gene: 12. The CDR3 covers 16 residues. CDR3 residues: CASSPPGGQGHQPQHF. In DNA form, the CDR3 reads TGTGCCAGCAGTCCACCAGGGGGGCAGGGACATCAGCCCCAGCATTTT.

This chain joins TRBV28 and TRBJ2-7, with a possible D match to TRBD1 (6 bases). Germline V CDR1 and CDR2: MDHEN, SYDVKM. Trimming shortened V by 4 bases and J by 0 bases, and 13 bases separated the two germline ends. The CDR3 runs 15 residues. For the CDR3, the DNA is TGTGCCAGCAGTTCACGGACAGTGAGCTCCTACGAGCAGTACTTC. Translating it yields CASSSRTVSSYEQYF.

This clone occurred once. The chain employs TRBV7-2 and TRBJ1-5, with D unclear. CDR1 SGHTA and CDR2 FQGNSA come from the germline V gene. Trimming removed 1 base at V and 3 bases at J, with 10 bases between. The CDR3 runs to 15 residues. CDR3 region: CASSLVKGVNQPQHF. CDR3 nucleotides: TGTGCCAGCAGCTTAGTGAAAGGTGTCAATCAGCCCCAGCATTTT.

The rearrangement uses TRBV19 and TRBJ2-2; D perhaps matches TRBD1 (6 bases). This CDR3 region has 15 residues. V was cut by 6 bases and J by 2 bases, with 13 bases left in between. CDR1 and CDR2 from the germline V gene are LNHDA and SQIVND (reference sequence). The CDR3 coding sequence is TGTGCCAGTAGATCAGGGACAAGAAACACCGGGGAGCTGTTTTTT. It specifies CASRSGTRNTGELFF.

The chain's CDR3 is CASSLRDSNYGYTF. The CDR3 DNA reads TGTGCCAGCAGCCTGCGGGACAGCAACTATGGCTACACCTTC. The V gene is TRBV7-2, the J gene TRBJ1-2; 7 nucleotides align to TRBD1. With V trimmed by 5 bases and J by 2 bases, 5 bases remained unmatched. The CDR3 loop spans 14 amino acids. CDR1 is SGHTA and CDR2 is FQGNSA in the germline V gene.

The chain couples TRBV18 to TRBJ1-4; D uncertain. This CDR3 is built from 16 residues. Trimming took 3 bases from V and 4 from J, leaving 15 bases between them. Germline CDR1 reads KGHSH; CDR2 reads LQKENI. This CDR3 reads CASSPRLAADNEKLFF. The CDR3 bases are TGTGCCAGCTCACCTCGACTGGCAGCCGATAATGAAAAACTGTTTTTT.

This clone was seen once. This sequence joins TRBV2 and TRBJ1-2; 10 bases map to TRBD1. CDR3 length: 15 residues. V lost 1 base and J lost 4; bases outside the gene matches: 3. Germline values: CDR1 SNHLY, CDR2 FYNNEI. The CDR3 bases are TGTGCCAGCAGTGAAGAGACAGGGGGCCTCTATGGCTACACCTTC. Its translation is CASSEETGGLYGYTF.